This TCR beta chain is drawn from a study of cytomegalovirus exposure and HLA in healthy donors. The study's findings and limits: Cytomegalovirus status, reportedly, was diagnosed with high specificity and sensitivity by the classifier.

The study ran its PCR with 60 Vbeta and 13 Jbeta primers. Profiling relied on immunoSEQ multiplex PCR, and the TCRdb table lists in-frame clones only, not all of them. This table has approximately 300,000 clones, 75% to 85% appearing once. The CDR3 consists of 15 residues. The junction had 6 bases not matched to a gene; V was cut back by 0 bases and J by 10 bases. Germline V lookup: CDR1 MNHNS, CDR2 SASEGT. Concerning this clone itself: Its specificity is not known.

This receptor was obtained from a girl aged 2 to 10 in good health and CMV-seronegative. The chain carries TRBV6-1 and TRBJ1-6; TRBD1 aligns across 7 bases. Source material: PBMCs. As DNA, the CDR3 is TGTGCCAGCAGTGAAGCCCCGGACAGGCTATCACCCCTCCACTTT. Translating it yields CASSEAPDRLSPLHF.